The T cell receptor beta chain under discussion was sequenced for a study of vaccination effects on CD4 cells after COVID-19. At the level of the study: Cultures used 2.1 million or so PBMC per well, 9.5 to 10 IU/ml IL-2 and around 10 ug/ml peptides. General observations from the study: Missing from the study were early post-infection timepoints, and its convalescent patients were few. Vaccine- and infection-induced clones showed marked clonal contraction late following vaccination.

TCRdb keeps only in-frame clones here, not all; method: immunoSEQ multiplex PCR. The sample has tens of thousands of clones, roughly four fifths seen once; the top ten hold 2% to 3%. Unmatched junction bases numbered 9, after V lost 0 bases and J lost 8 bases. The CDR3 sequence is 15 residues long. Germline CDR1 SQVTM, CDR2 ANQGSEA. A remark on this clone: Its antigen is unknown.

Having been cultured for 9 to 11 days, the cells underwent CD4+ T cell isolation. Either the BNT162b2 or mRNA-1273 vaccine was given to participants in two doses. The clonotype was recovered from a human donor who received a COVID-19 vaccine. V gene TRBV29-1 combines with J gene TRBJ2-1; 8 bases are a match to TRBD1. The starting material was CD4+ T cells from PBMCs cultured without peptide, obtained after COVID-19 vaccination. CDR3 nucleotides: TGCAGCGTTGAAGATCTTCACAGGGGGGCGGATGAGCAGTTCTTC. This codes for CSVEDLHRGADEQFF.